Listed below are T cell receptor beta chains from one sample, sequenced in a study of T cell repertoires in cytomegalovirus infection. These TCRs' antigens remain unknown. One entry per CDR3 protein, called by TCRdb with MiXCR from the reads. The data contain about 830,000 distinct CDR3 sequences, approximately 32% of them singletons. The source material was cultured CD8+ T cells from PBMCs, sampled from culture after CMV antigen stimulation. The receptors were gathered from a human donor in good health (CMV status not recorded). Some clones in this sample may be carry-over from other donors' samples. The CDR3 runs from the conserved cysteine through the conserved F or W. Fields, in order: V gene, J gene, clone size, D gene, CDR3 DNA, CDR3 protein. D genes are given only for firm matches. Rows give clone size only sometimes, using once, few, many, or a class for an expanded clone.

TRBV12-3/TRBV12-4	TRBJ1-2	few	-	TGTGCCAGCAGCTACGGCGGGCCAGGGACAAACTATGGCTACACCTTC	CASSYGGPGTNYGYTF
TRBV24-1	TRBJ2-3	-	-	TGTGCCACCAGTGATACCCGGACAGCCGGGGCAGATACGCAGTATTTT	CATSDTRTAGADTQYF
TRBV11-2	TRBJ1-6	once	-	TGTGCCAGCAGCCATGAGGAGGGGGTGGGACACTTCTCCTATAATTCACCCCTCCACTTT	CASSHEEGVGHFSYNSPLHF
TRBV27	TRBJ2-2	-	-	TGTGCCGTCCTGGGGCGGGGGCCGAACACCGGGGAGCTGTTTTTT	CAVLGRGPNTGELFF
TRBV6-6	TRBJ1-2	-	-	TGTGCCAGCAGCCTCGGGAAACCTTATGGCTACACCTTC	CASSLGKPYGYTF
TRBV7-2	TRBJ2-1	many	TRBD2	TGTGCCAGCCCAGCGGGGGCGCGAAATGAGCAGTTCTTC	CASPAGARNEQFF
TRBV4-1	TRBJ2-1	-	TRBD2	TGCGCCAGCAGCCTCACTAGCGGGGATTTCAATGAGCAGTTCTTC	CASSLTSGDFNEQFF
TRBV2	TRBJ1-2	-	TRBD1	TGTGCCAGCAGGGGACAGGGCGCCTATGGCTACACCTTC	CASRGQGAYGYTF
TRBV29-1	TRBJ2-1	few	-	TGCAGCGCCGGACGGAGGGGTCGGTACAATGAGCAGTTCTTC	CSAGRRGRYNEQFF
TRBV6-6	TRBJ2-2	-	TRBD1	TGTGCCAGCACCGACAGGGGATTGTCTAGCCCATCCGGGGAGCTGTTTTTT	CASTDRGLSSPSGELFF
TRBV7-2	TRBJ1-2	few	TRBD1	TGTGCCAGCAGCTTAGGGGGAGACAGGGGGTACCGAGAGCATGGCTACACCTTC	CASSLGGDRGYREHGYTF
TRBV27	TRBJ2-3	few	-	TGTGCCAGCAGTTTATTTCCGGGGGGCACAGATACGCAGTATTTT	CASSLFPGGTDTQYF
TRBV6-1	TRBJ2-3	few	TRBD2	TGTGCCAGCAGTTCTCCGGGACTAGCGGGGGCCAGCAGAGATACGCAGTATTTT	CASSSPGLAGASRDTQYF
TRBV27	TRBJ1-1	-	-	TGTGCCAGCAGTTTTGGCAGAGCCTTCAACACTGAAGCTTTCTTT	CASSFGRAFNTEAFF
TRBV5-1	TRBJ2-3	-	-	TGCGCCAGCAGGTTGGAGATTTGGGATACGCAGTATTTT	CASRLEIWDTQYF
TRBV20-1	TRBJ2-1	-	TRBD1	TGCAGTGCTACCCCCAGGGGGATAAGCGATGAGCAGTTCTTC	CSATPRGISDEQFF
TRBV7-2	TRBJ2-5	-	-	TGTGCCAGCACTAACCCCCCCCAAGAGACCCAGTACTTC	CASTNPPQETQYF
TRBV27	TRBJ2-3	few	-	TGTGCCAGCAGTTTAACGGGCGGGCCTAGCACAGATACGCAGTATTTT	CASSLTGGPSTDTQYF
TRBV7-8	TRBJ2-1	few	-	TGTGCCAGCAGCATACAAGCCGGACCCCAGCATGAGCAGTTCTTC	CASSIQAGPQHEQFF
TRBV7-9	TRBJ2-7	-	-	TGTGCCAGCAGCCCCATAATCCGGCCGAGCTCCTACGAGCAGTACTTC	CASSPIIRPSSYEQYF
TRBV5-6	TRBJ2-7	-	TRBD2	TGTGCCAGCAGACTAGCGGAGTCCTACGAGCAGTACTTC	CASRLAESYEQYF
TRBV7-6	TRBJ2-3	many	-	TGTGCCAGCAGCTTAGCGGGTGTGGGCACAGATACGCAGTATTTT	CASSLAGVGTDTQYF
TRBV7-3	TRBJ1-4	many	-	TGTGCCAGCAGCTTAAATGCCAGTAATGAAAAACTGTTTTTT	CASSLNASNEKLFF
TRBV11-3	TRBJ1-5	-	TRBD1	TGTGCCAGCAGCGAAGGGGGCCGGGGGCCGTTTTGCAATCAGCCCCAGCATTTT	CASSEGGRGPFCNQPQHF
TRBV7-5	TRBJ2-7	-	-	-	CISVSEVVEGPLYEQYF
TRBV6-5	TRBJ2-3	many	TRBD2	TGTGCCAGCAGTTACAGGACTAGCGGCACAGATACGCAGTATTTT	CASSYRTSGTDTQYF
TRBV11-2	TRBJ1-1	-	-	TGTGCCAGCAGCTTAGATCAGGGACTAAACACTGAAGCTTTCTTT	CASSLDQGLNTEAFF
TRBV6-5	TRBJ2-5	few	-	TGTGCCAGCAGCCCCGGACTACCCCCAGAGACCCAGTACTTC	CASSPGLPPETQYF
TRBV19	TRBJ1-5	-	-	TGTGCCAGTAGTATACTTAGGGGTAGCAATCAGCCCCAGCATTTT	CASSILRGSNQPQHF
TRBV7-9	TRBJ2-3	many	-	TGTGCCAGCAGCCCACAGGGTCCCACAGATACGCAGTATTTT	CASSPQGPTDTQYF
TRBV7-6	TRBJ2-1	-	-	TGTGCCAGCAGCCACACTAATAGCGGATCTCACTCCTACAATGAGCAGTTCTTC	CASSHTNSGSHSYNEQFF
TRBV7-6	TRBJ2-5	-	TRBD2	TGTGCCAGCAGCTTGGGACTAGCGGGGGGGCGTCATCGAGAGACCCAGTACTTC	CASSLGLAGGRHRETQYF
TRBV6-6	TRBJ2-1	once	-	TGTGCCAGCAGAAGACAGATTTACAATGAGCAGTTCTTC	CASRRQIYNEQFF
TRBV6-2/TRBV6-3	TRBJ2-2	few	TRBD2	TGTGCCAGCAGTGCTATAGCTCGGGGGGACACCGGGGAGCTGTTTTTT	CASSAIARGDTGELFF
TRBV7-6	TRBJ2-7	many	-	TGTGCCAGCAGCTTAGAGGTCCCAGGTTCCTTATACGACTACGAGCAGTACTTC	CASSLEVPGSLYDYEQYF
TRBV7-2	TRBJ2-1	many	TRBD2	TGTGCCAGCAGTTTCCTAGCGGGGGGCTCGAGCTCCTACAATGAGCAGTTCTTC	CASSFLAGGSSSYNEQFF
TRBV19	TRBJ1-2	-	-	TGTGCCAGTAGTATAGCAGGAGCGACCGTGTTTCAAGGCTACACCTTC	CASSIAGATVFQGYTF
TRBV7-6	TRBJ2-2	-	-	TGTGCCAGCAGCGGAAGACACGGGGACCCCGGGGAGCTGTTTTTT	CASSGRHGDPGELFF
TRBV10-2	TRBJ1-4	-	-	TGCGCCAGCGGGGGGGGGACACACCCTAATGAAAAACTGTTTTTT	CASGGGTHPNEKLFF
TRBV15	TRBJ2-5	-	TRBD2	TGTGCCACCAGCCCGACCGAGGGAGGGTTATCGTGGGACCAAGAGACCCAGTACTTC	CATSPTEGGLSWDQETQYF
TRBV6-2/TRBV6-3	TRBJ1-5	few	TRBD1	TGTGCCAGCTGGGGACAGGAATCCAATCAGCCCCAGCATTTT	CASWGQESNQPQHF
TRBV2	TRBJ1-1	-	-	TGTGCCAGCAGTGAACTTCCCAGGGCTTTCTTT	CASSELPRAFF
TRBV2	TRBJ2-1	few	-	TGTGCCAGCAGTGAAGAGACAGTGATCTACAATGAGCAGTTCTTC	CASSEETVIYNEQFF
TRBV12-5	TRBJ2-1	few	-	TGTGCTAGTGGTTTTGGGGCAGGGACGACCGATGAGCAGTTCTTC	CASGFGAGTTDEQFF
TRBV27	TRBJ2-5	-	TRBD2	TGTGCCAGCAGTTTAGCCCAAAGCGGGGGGGTTCCATTGAAAGAGACCCAGTACTTC	CASSLAQSGGVPLKETQYF
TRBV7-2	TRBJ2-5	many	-	TGTGCCAGCAGGATCGGGGGGCCGCAAGAGACCCAGTACTTC	CASRIGGPQETQYF
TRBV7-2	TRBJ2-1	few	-	TGTGCCAGCAGCTTCACAGTAGACAATGAGCAGTTCTTC	CASSFTVDNEQFF
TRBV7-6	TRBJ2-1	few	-	TGTGCCAGCAGCTTCCGGACCCGCAGCTCCTACAATGAGCAGTTCTTC	CASSFRTRSSYNEQFF
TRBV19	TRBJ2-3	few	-	TGTGCCAGCGTCAAGTCGGGGGATTACACAGATACGCAGTATTTT	CASVKSGDYTDTQYF
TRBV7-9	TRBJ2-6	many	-	TGTGCCAGCAGCTTAGCGGTACCTGGGGCCAACGTCCTGACTTTC	CASSLAVPGANVLTF
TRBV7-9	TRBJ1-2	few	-	TGTGCCAGCAGCCGAGGACAGTCCAACTATGGCTACACCTTC	CASSRGQSNYGYTF
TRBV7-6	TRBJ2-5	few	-	TGTGCCAGCAGCGGACGGTCCTGGACCCAGTACTTC	CASSGRSWTQYF
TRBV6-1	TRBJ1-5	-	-	TGTGCCAGCAGTGACTCTAGGGGGAACAATCAGCCCCAGCATTTT	CASSDSRGNNQPQHF
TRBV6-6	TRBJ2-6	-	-	TGTGCCAGCAGTTACCTCCCCCAGGGACTCCCCAGCTCTGGGGCCAACGTCCTGACTTTC	CASSYLPQGLPSSGANVLTF
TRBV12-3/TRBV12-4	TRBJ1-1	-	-	TGTGCCAGCAGTTATTCCGGGACCTGGACCATGAACACTGAAGCTTTCTTT	CASSYSGTWTMNTEAFF
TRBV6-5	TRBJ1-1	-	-	TGTGCCAGCAGTTACTCGTCACGGGGGGAAGCTTTCTTT	CASSYSSRGEAFF
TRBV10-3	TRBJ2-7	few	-	TGTGCCACCTTTGGGGGCAACTACGAGCAGTACTTC	CATFGGNYEQYF
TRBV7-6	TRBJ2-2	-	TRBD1	TGTGCCAGCGGCCCCGGGACAGGGGGTTCCGGGGAGCTGTTTTTT	CASGPGTGGSGELFF
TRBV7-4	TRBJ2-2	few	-	TGTGCCAGCAGCTTAACCCTAGTCGGGGAGCTGTTTTTT	CASSLTLVGELFF
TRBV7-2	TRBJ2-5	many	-	TGTGCCAGCAGCACAGGGTTCCTTTACCAAGAGACCCAGTACTTC	CASSTGFLYQETQYF